The sequence of this T cell receptor (beta chain) was determined in a study of post-analysis software for immune sequencing data. Study context: As for disease course, relapsing-remitting, secondary progressive and progressive-relapsing multiple sclerosis were all included. Findings and limits, study-wide: When patients were compared with controls, about five TRBV segments were more frequent, TRBV5-6, TRBV5-1 and TRBV20-1 among them.

Included in the TCR beta cDNA libraries were unique molecular identifiers. MiXCR, run by TCRdb on the PCR reads, gives a single entry per CDR3 protein. The sample includes about 810,000 distinct CDR3 sequences, approximately 53% seen only once; the top ten take 4% to 5.5%. V shed 6 bases and J 0 bases; nucleotides not matched to a gene: 10. CDR3 length: 16 amino acids. Germline V gives CDR1 LGHNT, CDR2 FRNRAP. Concerning this clonotype: Antigen: not known.

J is TRBJ1-2 and V is TRBV12-5; 7 nucleotides agree with TRBD1. This TCR derives from a girl between 5 and 17 years old with multiple sclerosis. Material for sequencing was blood. This CDR3 is CASGADRESANYGYTF. The CDR3 DNA follows: TGTGCTAGTGGCGCCGACAGGGAAAGCGCTAACTATGGCTACACCTTC.